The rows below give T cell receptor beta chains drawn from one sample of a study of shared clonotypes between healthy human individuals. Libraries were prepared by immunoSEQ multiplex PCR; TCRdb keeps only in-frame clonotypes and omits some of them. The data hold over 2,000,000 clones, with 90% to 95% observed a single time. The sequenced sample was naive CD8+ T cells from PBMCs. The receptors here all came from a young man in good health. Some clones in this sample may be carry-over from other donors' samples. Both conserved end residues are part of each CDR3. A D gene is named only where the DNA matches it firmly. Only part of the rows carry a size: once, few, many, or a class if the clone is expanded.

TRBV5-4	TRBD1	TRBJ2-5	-	TGTGCCAGCAGCCCAAGGACAGGGCAAGAGACCCAGTACTTC	CASSPRTGQETQYF
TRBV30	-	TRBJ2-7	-	TGTGCCTGGAGTTGGGGCTACGAGCAGTACTTC	CAWSWGYEQYF
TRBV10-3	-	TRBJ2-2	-	TGTGCCATCAGGACGATTACAGGGTTGGGCACCGGGGAGCTGTTTTTT	CAIRTITGLGTGELFF
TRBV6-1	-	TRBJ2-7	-	TGTGCCAGCACCCGAAGGGGTCACTACGAGCAGTACTTC	CASTRRGHYEQYF
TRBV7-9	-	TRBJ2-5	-	TGTGCCAGCAGCCCGAGCCAAGAGACCCAGTACTTC	CASSPSQETQYF
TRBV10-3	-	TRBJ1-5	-	TGTGCCATCAGTGAGTCGACCGGAATCAATCAGCCCCAGCATTTT	CAISESTGINQPQHF
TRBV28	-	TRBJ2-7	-	TGTGCCAGCAGAACCGGGACAACTTACTACGAGCAGTACTTC	CASRTGTTYYEQYF
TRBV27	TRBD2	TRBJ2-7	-	TGTGCCAGCAGCCCCAGACTAGCGGGAGTCTACGAGCAGTACTTC	CASSPRLAGVYEQYF
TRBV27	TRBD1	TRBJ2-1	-	TGTGCCAGCAGTTTCACAACTTTACAGGGGGCGAGTACAAATGAGCAGTTCTTC	CASSFTTLQGASTNEQFF
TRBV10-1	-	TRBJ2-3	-	TGCGCCAGCAGGAAGACGGCTAGTTCTAACACGCAGTATTTT	CASRKTASSNTQYF
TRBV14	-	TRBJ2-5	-	TGTGCCAGCAGCCAAGAATTCTTAGTTAGCGAAGAGACCCAGTACTTC	CASSQEFLVSEETQYF
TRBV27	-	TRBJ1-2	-	TGTGCCAGCAGTTTAGGGGCCCGCACCGACTATGGCTACACCTTC	CASSLGARTDYGYTF
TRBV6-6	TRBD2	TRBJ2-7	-	TGTGCCAGCAGTCAACCGGGACTAGCGGGAGTGGAGCAGTACTTC	CASSQPGLAGVEQYF
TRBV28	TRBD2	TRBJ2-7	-	TGTGCCAGCAGTTTTCAGGGGACTAGCGGGACCGAGCAGTACTTC	CASSFQGTSGTEQYF
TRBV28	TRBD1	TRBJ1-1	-	TGTGCCAGCAGTTTCAGGACAGGGGGTGAAGCTTTCTTT	CASSFRTGGEAFF
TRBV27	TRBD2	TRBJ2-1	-	TGTGCCAGCAGTCTACCCGGGACTAGCGGGACAGTTGAGCAGTTCTTC	CASSLPGTSGTVEQFF
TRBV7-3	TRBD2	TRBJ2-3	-	TGTGCCAGCAGCTTAACTAGCGGGCGTGCTAAAGATACGCAGTATTTT	CASSLTSGRAKDTQYF
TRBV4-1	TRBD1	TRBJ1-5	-	TGCGCCAGCAGCTCCGGACAGGGGTTTCAGCCCCAGCATTTT	CASSSGQGFQPQHF
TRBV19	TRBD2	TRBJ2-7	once	TGTGCCAGTAGTATTGGGCGGGAGGGCCAGAAGCAGTACTTC	CASSIGREGQKQYF
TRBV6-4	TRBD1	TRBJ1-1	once	TGTGCCAGAAAGGCCGAGGGCGGGACAGGGCTACTAATGAACACTGAAGCTTTCTTT	CARKAEGGTGLLMNTEAFF
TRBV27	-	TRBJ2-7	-	TGTGCCAGCAGTCCTTTCCGGGACTCCTACGAGCAGTACTTC	CASSPFRDSYEQYF
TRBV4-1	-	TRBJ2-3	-	TGCGCCAGCACCCCAAGGGCCAGGACCAACACAGATACGCAGTATTTT	CASTPRARTNTDTQYF
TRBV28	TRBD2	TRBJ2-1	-	TGTGCCAGCAGCTCCCCGCGGGAGGGCCCTTCCTACAATGAGCAGTTCTTC	CASSSPREGPSYNEQFF
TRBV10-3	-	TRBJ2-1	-	TGTGCCATCAGCCGAGCGGCGAGCTCCTACAATGAGCAGTTCTTC	CAISRAASSYNEQFF
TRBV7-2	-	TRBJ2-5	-	TGTGCCAGCAGCGTCTCCGGGACCTACGGGGAGACCCAGTACTTC	CASSVSGTYGETQYF
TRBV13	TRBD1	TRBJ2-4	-	TGTGCCAGCAGCCCCAAGACAGGGGTCGGAAACATTCAGTACTTC	CASSPKTGVGNIQYF
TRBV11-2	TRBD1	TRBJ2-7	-	TGTGCCAGCAGCTTTGGGACAGCCTCCTACGAGCAGTACTTC	CASSFGTASYEQYF
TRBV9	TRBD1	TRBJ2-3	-	TGTGCCAGCAGCGTCCACCGGGACAGGGGGAAGGGAGATACGCAGTATTTT	CASSVHRDRGKGDTQYF
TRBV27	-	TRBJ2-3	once	TGTGCCAGCAGTCCATTAACATTAGCACCAGATACGCAGTATTTT	CASSPLTLAPDTQYF
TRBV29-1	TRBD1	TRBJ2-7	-	TGCAGCGGCACCGGGACAGGGCTCTACGAGCAGTACTTC	CSGTGTGLYEQYF
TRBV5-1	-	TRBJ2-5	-	TGCGCCAGCAAACTGGCGGGAGAGACCCAGTACTTC	CASKLAGETQYF
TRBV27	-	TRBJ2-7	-	TGTGCCCAAGACAGGGAGGGGTACGAGCAGTACTTC	CAQDREGYEQYF
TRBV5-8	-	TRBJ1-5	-	TGTGCCAGCAGCAAGCAGGGATATCAGCCCCAGCATTTT	CASSKQGYQPQHF